These 30 T cell receptor beta chains share one sample of origin, sequenced in a study of Graves' ophthalmopathy and Graves' hyperthyroidism. Researchers took RNA transcripts and amplified TCR beta CDR3 regions from them. A first-round RT-PCR used HTBI primers, followed by a second-round multiplex PCR. TCRdb redid the calling of the multiplex PCR reads with MiXCR, one entry per CDR3 protein. The repertoire holds hundreds of thousands of distinct CDR3 sequences, with 13% to 15% as singletons. The source material was blood. The receptors stem from a woman in her twenties or thirties with Graves' ophthalmopathy.

A word on this clonotype: This clone may be a read error of a much larger clone one base away. The chain links TRBV30 to TRBJ1-1; 8 bases fit TRBD1. This CDR3 comprises 15 residues. Per the germline V gene, CDR1 is GTSNPN and CDR2 is SVGIG (reference sequence). CDR3 sequence (DNA): TGTGCCTGGAACAGGAACAGGGGGTATCGGACTGAAGCTCTCTTT. This sequence encodes CAWNRNRGYRTEALF.

This clonotype showed up many times. This sequence joins TRBV12-3 or TRBV12-4 and TRBJ1-1, with TRBD1 as a possible D gene (6 bases). V was cut by 5 bases and J by 6 bases, with 13 bases left in between. The CDR3 totals 13 residues. The CDR3 DNA follows: TGTGCCAGCAGTATGACAGGCTCGGCTGAAGCTTTCTTT. It translates to CASSMTGSAEAFF.

The sample holds many counts of this clonotype. The chain joins TRBV19 to TRBJ2-2, with 7 bases matching TRBD1. Germline CDR1 is LNHDA and CDR2 is SQIVND (reference sequence). The CDR3 totals 14 residues. Trimming at V came to 4 bases and at J to 4 bases, leaving 3 bases not matched to a gene. The CDR3 nucleotides read TGTGCCAGTAGTAGGGCAGGGGGCACCGGGGAGCTGTTTTTT. Translation: CASSRAGGTGELFF.

The V gene is TRBV7-2, the J gene TRBJ2-7, with D maybe TRBD2 (5 bases). Germline CDR1 and CDR2: SGHTA and FQGNSA. The V end was cut by 6 bases, the J end by 1 base, with 10 bases between. This CDR3 region has 13 residues. The CDR3 coding sequence is TGTGCCAGCAGACCGAGGGCGTCCTACGAGCAGTACTTC. This gives the protein CASRPRASYEQYF.

This clonotype came up many times. CDR3 DNA sequence: TGTGCCAGCAGTGTAGCGGGATACACCGGGGAGCTGTTTTTT. Translation: CASSVAGYTGELFF. The chain has TRBV6-2 or TRBV6-3 and TRBJ2-2, with TRBD2 matching over 8 bases. CDR3 length: 14 amino acids. V lost 5 bases to trimming and J lost 3 bases; unmatched junction nucleotides: 2. From germline, CDR1 is MNHEY and CDR2 SVGEGT.

This clonotype was counted many times. The chain carries TRBV2 and TRBJ1-6; TRBD1 matches 12 bases. The CDR3 totals 15 residues. J gave up 7 bases and V 6 bases, and 4 bases lay outside the gene matches. Germline values: CDR1 SNHLY, CDR2 FYNNEI. The chain's CDR3 is CASRYGTGGNSPLHF. The CDR3 DNA reads as TGTGCCAGCAGGTACGGGACAGGGGGCAATTCACCCCTCCACTTT. Complete variable domain (other parts from reference TRBV2 and TRBJ1-6): EPEVTQTPSHQVTQMGQEVILRCVPISNHLYFYWYRQILGQKVEFLVSFYNNEISEKSEIFDDQFSVERPDGSNFTLKIRSTKLEDSAMYFCASRYGTGGNSPLHFGNGTRLTVT.

This clonotype was counted ten times or more. This chain connects TRBV28 to TRBJ2-7, with unresolved D. The CDR3 spans 14 residues. In germline, CDR1 is MDHEN, CDR2 SYDVKM. The V end lost 6 bases, the J end lost 0 bases, and 12 bases lay between the germline ends. CDR3 bases: TGTGCCAGCAGCCCCGTCTTTAGCTCCTACGAGCAGTACTTC. Protein sequence: CASSPVFSSYEQYF.

For this clonotype: A much larger clonotype is one base distant, so this may be a read error. This chain's CDR3 is CASSPDRDDTEAFF. The CDR3 nucleotides are TGTGCCAGCAGCCCAGACCGGGATGACACTGAAGCTTTCTTT. The chain links TRBV28 to TRBJ1-1; D is unresolved. This CDR3 is 14 amino acids long. Germline values: CDR1 MDHEN, CDR2 SYDVKM. The V gene lost 6 bases and the J gene lost 3 bases, with 14 bases spanning the gap.

This clonotype has a count of ten or more. The chain is built from TRBV7-2 and TRBJ2-7; 7 nucleotides line up with TRBD2. The CDR3 is 14 residues long. Germline lookup yields CDR1 SGHTA and CDR2 FQGNSA. The trim removed 1 base at V and 3 bases at J, leaving 3 bases unmatched. The CDR3 loop reads CASSLGGGVYEQYF. CDR3 coding DNA: TGTGCCAGCAGCTTAGGGGGGGGAGTCTACGAGCAGTACTTC. Full variable domain (outside the CDR3, taken from reference TRBV7-2 and TRBJ2-7): GAGVSQSPSNKVTEKGKDVELRCDPISGHTALYWYRQSLGQGLEFLIYFQGNSAPDKSGLPSDRFSAERTGGSVSTLTIQRTQQEDSAVYLCASSLGGGVYEQYFGPGTRLTVT.

This clonotype was detected ten times or more. The rearrangement uses TRBV28 and TRBJ1-2, with D tentatively TRBD1 (5 bases). Trimming removed 4 bases at V and 4 bases at J, with 13 bases between. Looked up from germline, CDR1 is MDHEN and CDR2 is SYDVKM. The CDR3 contains 14 residues. The CDR3 spells CASSSPGRIYGYTF. CDR3 bases: TGTGCCAGCAGTTCTCCAGGGAGAATCTATGGCTACACCTTC.

This clonotype was found many times. The chain employs TRBV12-3 or TRBV12-4 and TRBJ2-7, with 11 bases aligning to TRBD1. The CDR3 consists of 16 residues. J lost 5 bases, V lost 5 bases, and 11 bases had no gene match. CDR3 loop: CASSPRTGGIIHEQYF. The CDR3 bases are TGTGCCAGCAGTCCTCGGACAGGGGGCATAATCCACGAGCAGTACTTC.

This clonotype was counted ten times or more. J is TRBJ2-7 and V is TRBV19; tentative D call: TRBD2 (5 bases). The CDR3 covers 14 residues. Germline CDR1 and CDR2: LNHDA and SQIVND (reference sequence). With 1 base removed from V and 3 bases from J, the gap between germline ends came to 10 bases. The CDR3: CASSIAGIRYEQYF. DNA of the CDR3: TGTGCCAGTAGTATAGCCGGGATCCGCTACGAGCAGTACTTC.

J is TRBJ1-5 and V is TRBV12-3 or TRBV12-4; D remains unclear. The CDR3 loop spans 12 amino acids. V gave up 2 bases and J gave up 8 bases, with 7 bases separating them. The chain's CDR3 is CASSLIEEPQHF. CDR3 DNA sequence: TGTGCCAGCAGTTTAATAGAGGAGCCCCAGCATTTT.

The J gene is TRBJ1-1, the V gene TRBV20-1; 9 nucleotides agree with TRBD1. This CDR3 has 16 residues. Germline trimming cut 5 bases from V and 0 bases from J; bases unmatched to any gene: 10. CDR1 is DFQATT, CDR2 SNEGSKA, per germline (reference sequence). This CDR3 is CSAHGTGLPMNTEAFF. For the CDR3, the DNA is TGCAGTGCTCACGGGACAGGGCTCCCTATGAACACTGAAGCTTTCTTT.

This clonotype was counted at least ten times. The chain joins TRBV6-1 to TRBJ2-2; 7 bases map to TRBD2. Germline V CDR1 and CDR2: MNHNS, SASEGT. This CDR3 contains 16 residues. V lost 6 bases, J lost 5 bases, and 12 bases stayed unmatched. The CDR3 region has the DNA TGTGCCAGCAGACTTAAAAGCGGGGCGGGAACCGGGGAGCTGTTTTTT. It yields the protein CASRLKSGAGTGELFF.

The V gene is TRBV6-5, the J gene TRBJ2-3; 9 bases fit TRBD1. Germline V gives CDR1 MNHEY, CDR2 SVGAGI. Trimming at V came to 4 bases and at J to 9 bases, leaving 5 bases not matched to a gene. This CDR3 is built from 13 residues. CDR3 in amino acids: CASSSGTGWTQYF. The DNA of the CDR3 is TGTGCCAGCAGTTCCGGGACAGGGTGGACGCAGTATTTT.

J is TRBJ1-1 and V is TRBV4-1, with 9 nucleotides matching TRBD1. The CDR3 is made up of 13 amino acids. Per the germline V gene, CDR1 is MGHRA and CDR2 is YSYEKL. V was clipped by 8 bases and J by 4 bases; unmatched bases: 5. The CDR3 here is CASGTGRSTEAFF. The CDR3 DNA reads as TGCGCCAGCGGGACAGGGAGGAGCACTGAAGCTTTCTTT.

V is TRBV2 and J is TRBJ2-4; 7 bases fit TRBD1. The germline gives CDR1 SNHLY, CDR2 FYNNEI. This CDR3 region has 14 residues. The V and J ends lost 6 bases and 6 bases, in that order; junction bases with no gene match: 8. In DNA form, the CDR3 reads TGTGCCAGCAGGAGGGGACAGCCTTCAAACATTCAGTACTTC. This sequence encodes CASRRGQPSNIQYF.

With regard to this clonotype: Since a much larger clone is just one base distant, this may be a read error. The DNA of the CDR3 is TGTGCCTGCAGTAACGGACTAGCGGGGTACTTC. It yields the protein CACSNGLAGYF. The chain carries TRBV12-3 or TRBV12-4 and TRBJ2-5, with TRBD2 identical over 11 bases. The CDR3 is made up of 11 amino acids.

This clonotype was picked up many times. V and J are TRBV12-3 or TRBV12-4 and TRBJ1-3, with TRBD1 as a possible D gene (6 bases). V was pared by 5 bases and J by 4 bases, with 18 bases between. The CDR3 loop spans 16 amino acids. CDR3 in DNA: TGTGCCAGCAGTAACACTTATTCAGGGGTCGGAAACACCATATATTTT. Amino acids: CASSNTYSGVGNTIYF.

Ten or more counts support this clonotype. The J gene is TRBJ1-1, the V gene TRBV29-1, with D uncertain. This CDR3 comprises 12 residues. With 7 bases removed from V and 6 bases from J, the gap between germline ends came to 15 bases. CDR1 is SQVTM and CDR2 is ANQGSEA in the germline V gene. The CDR3 spells CSACTHTPEAFF. CDR3 coding DNA: TGCAGCGCTTGCACCCACACACCTGAAGCTTTCTTT.

This clonotype has a count of ten or more. CDR3 loop: CASRLAGGSAYEQYF. CDR3 nucleotide sequence: TGCGCCAGCAGGTTAGCGGGAGGGTCAGCTTACGAGCAGTACTTC. V usage is TRBV5-1 and J usage is TRBJ2-7; 11 positions agree with TRBD2. Germline-derived CDR1 and CDR2 are SGHRS and YFSETQ. CDR3 size: 15 residues. V shed 5 bases, J shed 4 bases, and the junction held 8 bases outside the gene matches.

This clonotype was seen a few times. This may be a read error: a much more frequent sequence differs by one nucleotide. The chain has TRBV30 and TRBJ2-5; tentative D call: TRBD2 (5 bases). Germline V CDR1 and CDR2: GTSNPN, SVGIG (reference sequence). CDR3 size: 14 residues. CDR3 protein: CAWSVVLFGETQHF. CDR3 nucleotides: TGTGCCTGGAGTGTAGTCTTGTTCGGGGAGACCCAGCACTTC.

This clonotype was seen at least ten times. The chain couples TRBV12-3 or TRBV12-4 to TRBJ1-1; TRBD1 might be the D (6 bases). V was cut by 5 bases and J by 5 bases, with 12 bases left in between. The CDR3 runs to 13 residues. The CDR3 spells CASSLQTGTEAFF. CDR3 coding DNA: TGTGCCAGCAGTCTACAAACAGGGACTGAAGCTTTCTTT.

This clonotype appeared many times. The rearrangement links TRBV11-2 to TRBJ2-2; TRBD1 matches at 7 bases. The CDR3 is made up of 17 amino acids. CDR1 and CDR2 from the germline V gene are SGHAT and FQNNGV. V lost 4 bases and J lost 5; bases outside the gene matches: 13. CDR3 DNA sequence: TGTGCCAGCAGCTCAAATGACAGGGCCGTCGGGACCGGGGAGCTGTTTTTT. It translates to CASSSNDRAVGTGELFF. The whole variable domain, remainder taken from reference TRBV11-2 and TRBJ2-2, is EAGVAQSPRYKIIEKRQSVAFWCNPISGHATLYWYQQILGQGPKLLIQFQNNGVVDDSQLPKDRFSAERLKGVDSTLKIQPAKLEDSAVYLCASSSNDRAVGTGELFFGEGSRLTVL.

This clonotype was recorded many times. This chain links TRBV28 with TRBJ1-6; D not certain. Per the germline V gene, CDR1 is MDHEN and CDR2 is SYDVKM. There are 16 residues in the CDR3. V lost 6 bases, J lost 0 bases, and 12 bases lay in between. The CDR3 DNA reads as TGTGCCAGCAGCTCCGTTGGGAGCTCCTATAATTCACCCCTCCACTTT. It codes for CASSSVGSSYNSPLHF. Drawing the rest from reference TRBV28 and TRBJ1-6, the complete variable domain is DVKVTQSSRYLVKRTGEKVFLECVQDMDHENMFWYRQDPGLGLRLIYFSYDVKMKEKGDIPEGYSVSREKKERFSLILESASTNQTSMYLCASSSVGSSYNSPLHFGNGTRLTVT.

The V call is TRBV6-1, the J call TRBJ1-5; TRBD1 aligns across 10 bases. The V gene's germline CDR1 is MNHNS and CDR2 SASEGT. V lost 7 bases to trimming and J lost 6 bases; unmatched junction nucleotides: 15. The CDR3 has 17 amino acids. For the CDR3, the DNA is TGTGCCAGCACCGAACCAGCAGGTGGACAGGGGGTTCAGCCCCAGCATTTT. Its protein product is CASTEPAGGQGVQPQHF.

The chain links TRBV6-1 to TRBJ1-1; D perhaps matches TRBD1 (6 bases). V was pared by 4 bases and J by 1 base, with 22 bases between. This CDR3 is 18 amino acids long. Germline CDR1 MNHNS, CDR2 SASEGT. Written as DNA, the CDR3 is TGTGCCAGCAGTGGGAGGGGGGTGACATCCGATCCGAACACTGAAGCTTTCTTT. Residues: CASSGRGVTSDPNTEAFF.

This rearrangement joins TRBV7-8 to TRBJ2-7, with D possibly being TRBD2 (5 bases). This CDR3 spans 15 amino acids. The germline gives CDR1 SGHVS, CDR2 FQNEAQ. The V end was cut by 5 bases, the J end by 2 bases, with 16 bases between. CDR3 sequence (DNA): TGTGCCAGCAGCCACGGGATAGCGACAACCTACGAGCAGTACTTC. It codes for CASSHGIATTYEQYF.

This clonotype was counted many times. V usage is TRBV28 and J usage is TRBJ1-2; unclear D gene. From germline, CDR1 is MDHEN and CDR2 SYDVKM. The V end was cut by 4 bases, the J end by 4 bases, with 7 bases between. The CDR3 runs to 12 residues. The CDR3 coding sequence is TGTGCCAGCAGTTCGCAAGGCTATGGCTACACCTTC. Translation gives CASSSQGYGYTF.